This TCR beta chain came from a study of blood T cell repertoires in COVID-19. As for the study in general: PBMCs, B-cell-depleted T cells, or T cells provided the cDNA or gDNA that made up the material.

The length of the CDR3 is 15 residues. Germline CDR1 and CDR2: LNHDA and SQIVND (reference sequence). Trimming removed 8 bases at V and 1 base at J, with 15 bases between. Produced via immunoSEQ multiplex PCR; TCRdb's table is partial and in-frame only. The sample holds 150,000 or so clones; around 81% are singletons and the top ten take around 6%. Allocation to cohorts depended on clinical history reported by the participants. Recovered Cohort 3 donors showed two negative PCRs, clearance, or symptom resolution. The receptor's source is a man aged 35-49 years who had recovered from COVID-19. Sequencing was done on a sample of PBMCs or T cells enriched from blood (not recorded which). The chain carries TRBV19 and TRBJ1-5, with a weak D call TRBD1 (6 bases). CDR3 sequence reads: CASSPGQKSNQPQHF. DNA for the CDR3: TGTGCCAGTTCCCCCGGACAGAAAAGCAATCAGCCCCAGCATTTT.